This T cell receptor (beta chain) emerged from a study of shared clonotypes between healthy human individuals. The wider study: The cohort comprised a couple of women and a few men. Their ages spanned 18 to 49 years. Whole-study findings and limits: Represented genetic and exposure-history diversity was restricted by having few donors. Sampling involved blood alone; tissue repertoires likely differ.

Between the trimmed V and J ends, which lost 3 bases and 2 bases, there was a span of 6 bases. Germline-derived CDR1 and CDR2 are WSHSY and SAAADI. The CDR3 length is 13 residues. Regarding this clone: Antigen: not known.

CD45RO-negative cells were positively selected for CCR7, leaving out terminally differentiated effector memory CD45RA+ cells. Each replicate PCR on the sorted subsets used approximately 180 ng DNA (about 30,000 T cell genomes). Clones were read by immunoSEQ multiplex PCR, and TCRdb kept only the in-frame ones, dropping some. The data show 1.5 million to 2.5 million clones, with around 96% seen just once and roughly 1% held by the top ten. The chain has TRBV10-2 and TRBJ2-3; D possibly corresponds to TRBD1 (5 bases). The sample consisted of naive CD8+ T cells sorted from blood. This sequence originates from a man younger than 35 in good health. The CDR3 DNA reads TGCGCCAGCAGTGAACAGGCCACAGATACGCAGTATTTT. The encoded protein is CASSEQATDTQYF.